This section outlines one TCR beta chain sequence together with its context. The source of the sample is a study of blood T cell repertoires in COVID-19. Study information: Some COVID-19 samples were acute and others convalescent; all came from the United States, Italy and Spain. PBMCs, B-cell-depleted T cells, or T cells were the source of the cDNA or gDNA that made up the material.

Methods used by the authors: Reference gene primer amplification gave estimated nucleated cell counts. The data were produced by immunoSEQ multiplex PCR, yet TCRdb's version contains in-frame clones alone and is incomplete. V and J calls and clone size come straight from that table; D and trimming were deduced from the DNA. The sample contains under 250,000 clones, approximately 83% of which appear only once. This CDR3 has 18 residues. V lost 0 bases and J 0 bases, leaving 16 bases between the germline ends. From germline, CDR1 is SGHKS and CDR2 YYEKEE (reference sequence). The sample taken for sequencing was peripheral blood. V usage is TRBV5-5 and J usage is TRBJ1-3; D call uncertain. The source of this sequence is a woman aged 40 to 49 with active or convalescent COVID-19. CDR3 residues: CASSLAGGRPHSGNTIYF. The DNA of the CDR3 is TGTGCCAGCAGCTTGGCGGGAGGGCGACCCCACTCTGGAAACACCATATATTTT.